The 20 T cell receptor beta chains below were found in one sample sequenced in a study of siplizumab effects on memory and regulatory T cells. TCRdb's table, derived via immunoSEQ multiplex PCR, lists solely in-frame clones and lacks some. The profile covers around 95,000 clones, with less than 95% appearing a single time and approximately 1.4% taken by the ten largest. What was sequenced was non-Treg CD4+ T cells sorted from blood. The receptors come from a human donor in good health.

V is TRBV9 and J is TRBJ2-2; D remains ambiguous. Trimming stripped 3 bases from V and 3 bases from J, with 12 bases between. The CDR3 has 15 residues. Germline-derived CDR1 and CDR2 are SGDLS and YYNGEE. The CDR3 spells CASSAVRTDTGELFF. In DNA, the CDR3 is TGTGCCAGCAGCGCTGTACGGACGGACACCGGGGAGCTGTTTTTT.

This sequence joins TRBV5-1 and TRBJ2-5; 10 bases line up with TRBD2. Losses at the gene ends were 0 bases for V and 4 bases for J; bases not matched to a gene: 6. Germline CDR1 SGHRS, CDR2 YFSETQ. The CDR3 is made up of 16 amino acids. The CDR3 region has the DNA TGCGCCAGCAGCTTGGGGCTAGCGGGAGAGGGAGAGACCCAGTACTTC. Amino acids: CASSLGLAGEGETQYF.

V usage is TRBV6-6 and J usage is TRBJ2-7; D uncertain. There are 14 residues in the CDR3. Germline CDR1 MNHNY, CDR2 SVGAGI (reference sequence). The V end lost 0 bases, the J end lost 0 bases, and 6 bases lay between the germline ends. The CDR3 here is CASSYSGSSYEQYF. The CDR3 DNA follows: TGTGCCAGCAGTTACTCGGGCAGCTCCTACGAGCAGTACTTC.

This clone has only one observation. The chain couples TRBV11-1 to TRBJ1-3; D is undetermined. V was shortened by 5 bases and J by 4 bases, with 18 bases between the two germline ends. Germline-derived CDR1 and CDR2 are SGHAT and FQDESV (reference sequence). CDR3 size: 16 residues. The chain's CDR3 is CASSPYQVRRGNTIYF. DNA of the CDR3: TGTGCCAGCAGCCCGTACCAGGTCCGAAGAGGAAACACCATATATTTT.

This chain links TRBV2 with TRBJ1-1, with TRBD1 as a possible D gene (5 bases). The CDR3 is made up of 16 amino acids. Trimming cost V 6 bases and J 4 bases, with 21 bases left between them. Germline CDR1 is SNHLY and CDR2 is FYNNEI. The chain's CDR3 is CASSPPGTRPFTEAFF. The CDR3 DNA is TGTGCCAGCAGCCCCCCCGGGACTCGCCCTTTCACTGAAGCTTTCTTT.

The chain has TRBV19 and TRBJ2-5; TRBD1 or TRBD2 may be the D gene (6 bases each). The CDR3 extends over 15 amino acids. Germline V CDR1 and CDR2: LNHDA, SQIVND (reference sequence). V was shortened by 4 bases and J by 5 bases, with 17 bases between the two germline ends. The CDR3 loop reads CASSSLRGLRETQYF. The CDR3 bases are TGTGCCAGTAGTAGCCTCCGGGGGCTCCGGGAGACCCAGTACTTC.

The chain combines TRBV6-1 with TRBJ2-3; TRBD1 matches 7 bases. This CDR3 has 18 residues. J lost 3 bases, V lost 4 bases, and 16 bases had no gene match. The germline V gene encodes CDR1 MNHNS and CDR2 SASEGT. The CDR3 DNA sequence: TGTGCCAGCAGTGGGAGCCAGGGGGTAACGGGATGGACAGATACGCAGTATTTT. Its protein is CASSGSQGVTGWTDTQYF.

The chain's CDR3 is CAIKTGTGNTEAFF. CDR3 in DNA: TGTGCCATTAAGACCGGGACGGGGAACACTGAAGCTTTCTTT. The chain is built from TRBV28 and TRBJ1-1, with a weak D call TRBD1 (5 bases). Trimming removed 10 bases at V and 1 base at J, with 16 bases between. Germline V gene sequence: CDR1 MDHEN, CDR2 SYDVKM. CDR3 length equals 14 residues. Using reference TRBV28 and TRBJ1-1 for the parts outside the CDR3, the full variable domain is DVKVTQSSRYLVKRTGEKVFLECVQDMDHENMFWYRQDPGLGLRLIYFSYDVKMKEKGDIPEGYSVSREKKERFSLILESASTNQTSMYLCAIKTGTGNTEAFFGQGTRLTVV.

The CDR3, as DNA: TGCGCCAGCAGCTTGATAACAGGGGAGGCTAATGAAAAACTGTTTTTT. This sequence encodes CASSLITGEANEKLFF. This chain uses TRBV5-1 with TRBJ1-4, with TRBD1 identical over 7 bases. The trim removed 1 base at V and 3 bases at J, leaving 6 bases unmatched. There are 16 residues in the CDR3. Per germline, CDR1 SGHRS and CDR2 YFSETQ.

The genes are TRBV19 and TRBJ2-1; 7 nucleotides line up with TRBD2. Looked up from germline, CDR1 is LNHDA and CDR2 is SQIVND (reference sequence). The CDR3 runs 15 residues. Trimming cost V 7 bases and J 2 bases; bases outside gene matches: 8. CDR3 bases: TGTGCCAGTAAAAGCGGGATGAATACCTACAATGAGCAGTTCTTC. Translating gives CASKSGMNTYNEQFF.

This chain connects TRBV30 to TRBJ2-5; 7 bases line up with TRBD2. Trimming at V came to 4 bases and at J to 0 bases, leaving 14 bases not matched to a gene. Germline V lookup: CDR1 GTSNPN, CDR2 SVGIG (reference sequence). The CDR3 consists of 17 residues. CDR3 protein: CAWTVGRALINQETQYF. Written as DNA, the CDR3 is TGTGCCTGGACGGTGGGGAGGGCCCTCATCAACCAAGAGACCCAGTACTTC.

This rearrangement joins TRBV6-6 to TRBJ2-6; TRBD1 agrees at 8 bases. There are 16 residues in the CDR3. V shed 6 bases and J 0 bases; nucleotides not matched to a gene: 4. In germline, CDR1 is MNHNY, CDR2 SVGAGI (reference sequence). CDR3 coding DNA: TGTGCCAGCAGGGACAGGGCCCTCTCTGGGGCCAACGTCCTGACTTTC. Translation: CASRDRALSGANVLTF.

This clone was recorded a few times. This sequence joins TRBV6-6 and TRBJ1-2; 7 positions agree with TRBD1. Germline assignment: CDR1 MNHNY and CDR2 SVGAGI (reference sequence). Trimming removed 2 bases from V and 8 bases from J; junction bases left unmatched: 5. The CDR3 is made up of 13 amino acids. CDR3 nucleotide sequence: TGTGCCAGCAGTTACGGACAGGCCCGCGGCTACACCTTC. Translated, it gives CASSYGQARGYTF.

V and J are TRBV19 and TRBJ2-7; TRBD2 agrees at 15 bases. CDR1 is LNHDA, CDR2 SQIVND, per germline (reference sequence). This CDR3 is 18 amino acids long. Trimming cost V 5 bases and J 0 bases; bases outside gene matches: 8. The DNA for the CDR3 is TGTGCCAGTAGTCCCCAAGGACTAGCGGGAGGGCTCTCCTACGAGCAGTACTTC. This translates into CASSPQGLAGGLSYEQYF.

The CDR3 DNA follows: TGTGCCAGCAGCGCCAACGGGGACTACGAGCAGTACTTC. Its protein is CASSANGDYEQYF. This sequence joins TRBV6-1 and TRBJ2-7, with TRBD2 as a possible D gene (5 bases). Trimming pared 6 bases from V and 3 bases from J, leaving 12 bases between. Germline loops: CDR1 MNHNS, CDR2 SASEGT. The CDR3 has 13 residues.

The V call is TRBV19, the J call TRBJ2-7; 9 bases match TRBD2. This CDR3 spans 15 amino acids. V was pared by 5 bases and J by 2 bases, with 7 bases of the junction left unmatched. Germline V lookup: CDR1 LNHDA, CDR2 SQIVND (reference sequence). In nucleotides, the CDR3 is TGTGCCAGTAGTCCCGGTAGCGGGAGACCCTACGAGCAGTACTTC. This sequence encodes CASSPGSGRPYEQYF.

The chain is built from TRBV27 and TRBJ2-7, with D possibly being TRBD1 (6 bases). CDR1 is MNHEY and CDR2 is SMNVEV in the germline V gene (reference sequence). The CDR3 spans 14 residues. V gave up 8 bases and J gave up 0 bases, with 14 bases separating them. The chain's CDR3 is CASGRQVLSYEQYF. The CDR3 DNA follows: TGTGCCAGCGGCCGACAGGTACTCTCCTACGAGCAGTACTTC.

The J gene is TRBJ2-4, the V gene TRBV2, with 7 bases aligning to TRBD1. J lost 0 bases, V lost 6 bases, and 8 bases had no gene match. Germline V gene data show CDR1 as SNHLY and CDR2 as FYNNEI. The length of the CDR3 is 16 residues. The CDR3 DNA sequence: TGTGCCAGCAGGGGTGGGACAGCCCTAGCCAAAAACATTCAGTACTTC. This gives the protein CASRGGTALAKNIQYF.

The chain links TRBV6-6 to TRBJ2-3; the D gene is possibly TRBD2 (5 bases). The germline gives CDR1 MNHNY, CDR2 SVGAGI (reference sequence). The CDR3 runs 13 residues. V was cut by 2 bases and J by 4 bases, with 7 bases left in between. The chain's CDR3 is CASSYLLADTQYF. CDR3 DNA: TGTGCCAGCAGTTACCTACTAGCAGATACGCAGTATTTT.

CDR3 amino acids: CASSLGETTGGEEQFF. The CDR3, as DNA: TGTGCCAGCAGCTTAGGGGAGACCACAGGGGGGGAGGAGCAGTTCTTC. The chain couples TRBV11-3 to TRBJ2-1, with D tentatively TRBD1 (8 bases). Trimming took 1 base from V and 10 from J, leaving 20 bases between them. CDR1 and CDR2 from the germline V gene are SGHNT and YENEEA. The CDR3 length is 16 residues.